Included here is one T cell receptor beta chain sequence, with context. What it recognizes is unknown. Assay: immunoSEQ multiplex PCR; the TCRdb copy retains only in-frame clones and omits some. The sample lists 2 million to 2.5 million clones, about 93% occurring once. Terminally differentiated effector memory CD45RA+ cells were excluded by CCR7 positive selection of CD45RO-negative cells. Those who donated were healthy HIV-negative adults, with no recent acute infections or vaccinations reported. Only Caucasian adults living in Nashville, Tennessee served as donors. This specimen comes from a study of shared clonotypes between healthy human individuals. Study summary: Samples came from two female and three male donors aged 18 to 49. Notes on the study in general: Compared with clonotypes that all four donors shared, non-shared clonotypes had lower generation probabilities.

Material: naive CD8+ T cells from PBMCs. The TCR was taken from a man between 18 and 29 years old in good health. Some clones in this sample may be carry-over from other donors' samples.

CDR3 in DNA: TGTGCCAGCAGTACTCTGGGGGCCGGGGAGCAGTACTTC. The encoded protein is CASSTLGAGEQYF. This chain joins TRBV27 and TRBJ2-7; D possibly corresponds to TRBD1 (6 bases). Trimming took off 5 bases at V and 7 bases at J, with 15 bases between the two ends. Germline V lookup: CDR1 MNHEY, CDR2 SMNVEV (reference sequence). The CDR3 spans 13 residues.